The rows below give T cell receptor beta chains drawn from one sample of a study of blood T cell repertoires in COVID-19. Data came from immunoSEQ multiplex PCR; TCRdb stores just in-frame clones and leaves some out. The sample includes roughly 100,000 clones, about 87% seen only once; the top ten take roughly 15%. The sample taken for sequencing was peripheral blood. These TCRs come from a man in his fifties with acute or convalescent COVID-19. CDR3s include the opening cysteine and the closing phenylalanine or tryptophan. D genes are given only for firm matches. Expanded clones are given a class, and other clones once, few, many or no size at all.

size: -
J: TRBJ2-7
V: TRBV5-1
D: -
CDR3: CASSSWGPGEQYF
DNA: TGCGCCAGCAGCTCTTGGGGGCCGGGCGAGCAGTACTTC

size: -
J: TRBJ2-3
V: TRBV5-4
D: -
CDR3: CASSLDGSDTQYF
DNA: TGTGCCAGCAGCTTGGATGGCTCAGATACGCAGTATTTT

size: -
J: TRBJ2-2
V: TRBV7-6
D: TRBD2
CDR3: CASSPGRTNTGELFF
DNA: TGTGCCAGCAGCCCCGGGAGGACGAACACCGGGGAGCTGTTTTTT

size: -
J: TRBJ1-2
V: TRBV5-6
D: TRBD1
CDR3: CASGRRTGGNYGYTF
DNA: TGTGCCAGCGGTCGGAGGACAGGGGGCAACTATGGCTACACCTTC

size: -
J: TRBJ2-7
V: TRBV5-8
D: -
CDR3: CASSPGVSYEQYF
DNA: TGTGCCAGCAGCCCGGGGGTCAGCTACGAGCAGTACTTC

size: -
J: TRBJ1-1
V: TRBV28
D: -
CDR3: CASSWTVMNTEAFF
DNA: TGTGCCAGCAGTTGGACAGTCATGAACACTGAAGCTTTCTTT

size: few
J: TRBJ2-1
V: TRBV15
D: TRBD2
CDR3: CASGTSGRGEQFF
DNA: TGTGCCTCCGGGACTAGCGGGAGAGGGGAGCAGTTCTTC

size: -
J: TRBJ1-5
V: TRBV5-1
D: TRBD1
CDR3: CASSVSGGSNQPQHF
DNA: TGCGCCAGCAGCGTGTCAGGGGGAAGCAATCAGCCCCAGCATTTT

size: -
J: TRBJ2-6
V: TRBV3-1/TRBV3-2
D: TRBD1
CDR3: CASSQAPTGAGANVLTF
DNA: TGTGCCAGCAGCCAAGCCCCCACAGGGGCTGGGGCCAACGTCCTGACTTTC

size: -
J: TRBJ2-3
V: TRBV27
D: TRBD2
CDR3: CASSLASGSLDTQYF
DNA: TGTGCCAGCAGTTTGGCTAGCGGGAGTTTAGATACGCAGTATTTT

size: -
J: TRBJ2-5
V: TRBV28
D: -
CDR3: CASRGSSHQETQYF
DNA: TGTGCCAGCAGGGGCAGCAGTCACCAAGAGACCCAGTACTTC

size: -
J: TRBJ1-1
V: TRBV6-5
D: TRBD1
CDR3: CASSSGQVNTEAFF
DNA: TGTGCCAGCAGTTCCGGACAGGTTAACACTGAAGCTTTCTTT

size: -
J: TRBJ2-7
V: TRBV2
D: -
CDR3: CASSEADEQYF
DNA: TGTGCCAGCAGTGAAGCCGACGAGCAGTACTTC

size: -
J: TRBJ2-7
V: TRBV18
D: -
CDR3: CASSAGSYEQYF
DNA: TGTGCCAGCTCAGCAGGGTCCTACGAGCAGTACTTC

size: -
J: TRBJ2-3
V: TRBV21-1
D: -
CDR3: CASSRYRANPLRTDTQYF
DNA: TGTGCCAGCAGCAGATACAGGGCGAACCCCCTTCGCACAGATACGCAGTATTTT

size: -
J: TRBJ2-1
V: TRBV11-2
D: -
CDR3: CASSPPSHEQFF
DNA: TGTGCCAGCAGCCCTCCTAGCCATGAGCAGTTCTTC

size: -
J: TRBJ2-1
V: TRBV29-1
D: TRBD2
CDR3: CSVEEGGLAGREQFF
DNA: TGCAGCGTTGAAGAAGGGGGACTAGCGGGACGTGAGCAGTTCTTC

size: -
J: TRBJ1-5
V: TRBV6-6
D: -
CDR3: CASSYSSGLGNQPQHF
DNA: TGTGCCAGCAGTTACTCTTCCGGCCTAGGCAATCAGCCCCAGCATTTT

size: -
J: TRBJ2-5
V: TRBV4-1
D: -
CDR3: CASSQDPRTEETQYF
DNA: TGCGCCAGCAGCCAAGACCCCCGGACAGAAGAGACCCAGTACTTC

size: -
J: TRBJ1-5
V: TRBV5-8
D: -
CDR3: CASSSGDRGSISQPQHF
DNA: TGTGCCAGCAGCTCCGGGGACCGGGGGAGCATTAGCCAGCCCCAGCATTTT

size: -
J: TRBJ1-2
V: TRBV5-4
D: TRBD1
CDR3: CASGTEKSYGYTF
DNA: TGTGCCAGCGGGACAGAAAAATCCTATGGCTACACCTTC

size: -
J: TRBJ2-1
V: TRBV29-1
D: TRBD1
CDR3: CSVEDLGTGGDGGNEQFF
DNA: TGCAGCGTTGAAGATCTGGGGACAGGGGGCGACGGGGGCAATGAGCAGTTCTTC